What follows are 10 T cell receptor beta chains derived from one specimen sequenced in a study of blood T cells in healthy people across ages. Sample-barcoded 5' priming and a J-beta primer mix drove a second PCR of about 7 to 12 cycles. In TCRdb, the 5' RACE reads were re-called with MiXCR into one record per CDR3 protein. The sample has 1.5 million to 2 million distinct CDR3 sequences; approximately 40% are singletons. Sequences were obtained from blood. The receptors were gathered from a human donor in good health.

V is TRBV6-1 and J is TRBJ2-7, with 8 bases matching TRBD2. Losses at the gene ends were 5 bases for V and 3 bases for J; bases not matched to a gene: 15. CDR1 MNHNS and CDR2 SASEGT come from the germline V gene. The CDR3 is 17 amino acids. The CDR3 protein is CASSLHPTGTSVYEQYF. CDR3 sequence (DNA): TGTGCCAGCAGTCTTCACCCCACCGGGACTAGTGTCTACGAGCAGTACTTC.

This clonotype was observed a few times. This chain links TRBV12-3 or TRBV12-4 with TRBJ1-1; 10 bases are a match to TRBD1. Trimming removed 6 bases from V and 12 bases from J; junction bases left unmatched: 13. This CDR3 is built from 14 residues. CDR3 residues: CASSPRWGQGMTFF. CDR3 nucleotides: TGTGCCAGCAGCCCCAGGTGGGGACAGGGGATGACTTTCTTT.

Only a few counts were recorded for this clonotype. The rearrangement links TRBV27 to TRBJ1-3; D gene ambiguous. Trimming left V 9 bases short and J 2 bases short, with 17 bases between. Looked up from germline, CDR1 is MNHEY and CDR2 is SMNVEV (reference sequence). The CDR3 runs to 15 residues. The CDR3: CARTNSEGTGNTIYF. DNA for the CDR3: TGTGCCAGGACAAATTCGGAGGGAACTGGAAACACCATATATTTT.

This clonotype was observed a few times. The CDR3 DNA follows: TGTGCCATCAGTACCAGGGGACGCTCCTACGAGCAGTACTTC. It specifies CAISTRGRSYEQYF. The chain joins TRBV10-3 to TRBJ2-7; TRBD1 might be the D (6 bases). With 5 bases removed from V and 0 bases from J, the gap between germline ends came to 11 bases. From germline, CDR1 is ENHRY and CDR2 SYGVKD. This CDR3 is built from 14 residues.

The chain recombines TRBV5-1 with TRBJ2-4; D remains unclear. In germline, CDR1 is SGHRS, CDR2 YFSETQ. Trimming left V 0 bases short and J 15 bases short, with 19 bases between. The CDR3 is 14 amino acids. The CDR3: CASSLVSNRETRYF. Here the CDR3 DNA reads TGCGCCAGCAGCTTGGTTAGCAACAGAGAGACCCGGTACTTC.

The rearrangement uses TRBV7-9 and TRBJ2-2, with 7 bases that match TRBD1. The CDR3 is 19 residues long. The J segment lost 4 bases and the V segment lost 5 bases, leaving 19 bases of the junction unmatched. Germline-derived CDR1 and CDR2 are SEHNR and FQNEAQ (reference sequence). The CDR3 DNA is TGTGCCAGCAGCAATCGGGACAGTGACGTTTTTGGGAGCACCGGGGAGCTGTTTTTT. This sequence encodes CASSNRDSDVFGSTGELFF.

The genes are TRBV7-2 and TRBJ1-4; D is unclear. This CDR3 has 14 residues. Between the trimmed V and J ends, which lost 2 bases and 8 bases, there was a span of 12 bases. The V gene's germline CDR1 is SGHTA and CDR2 FQGNSA. The CDR3 is CASSLSHGPEKLFF. The CDR3 DNA sequence: TGTGCCAGCAGCTTATCACACGGGCCGGAAAAACTGTTTTTT.

The chain is built from TRBV7-2 and TRBJ2-2, with 9 bases fitting TRBD1. Germline CDR1 and CDR2: SGHTA and FQGNSA. V lost 5 bases and J lost 7; bases outside the gene matches: 8. The CDR3 has 15 amino acids. CDR3 nucleotide sequence: TGTGCCAGCAGCACCGGGACAGGGTGGTACGGGGAGCTGTTTTTT. Translating it yields CASSTGTGWYGELFF.

V usage is TRBV4-3 and J usage is TRBJ2-3; D may be TRBD1 (6 bases). This CDR3 spans 20 amino acids. Germline assignment: CDR1 LGHNA and CDR2 YSLEER. Trimming left V 0 bases short and J 0 bases short, with 22 bases between. CDR3 protein: CASSQEGVTGSVSSTDTQYF. Written as DNA, the CDR3 is TGCGCCAGCAGCCAAGAGGGGGTAACAGGGAGCGTATCTAGCACAGATACGCAGTATTTT.

This clonotype was seen a few times. This chain links TRBV13 with TRBJ2-1, with TRBD1 matching over 7 bases. CDR3 length: 15 amino acids. Germline V gene lookup returns CDR1 PRHDT and CDR2 FYEKMQ (reference sequence). The ends lost 1 base at V and 10 bases at J; junction bases unmatched: 10. The CDR3 nucleotides are TGTGCCAGCAGCTTAGAGGGGGCTGGTTCCCGCGAGCAGTTCTTC. Protein product: CASSLEGAGSREQFF.